This T cell receptor (beta chain) was recorded in a study of blood T cell repertoires in COVID-19 (dated by TCRdb to the early 2020s). As for the study more broadly: The collaborator samples originated in the United States, Italy and Spain and spanned the acute and convalescent phases of COVID-19. The material from the prospective study consisted of cDNA or gDNA derived from T cells, B-cell-depleted T cells, or PBMCs. Deeply sampled blood TCRbeta repertoires from subjects exposed to, actively infected with, or recovered from COVID-19 were included in the dataset. The repertoires were released in a freely available public database meant as a resource for research on the immune response to SARS-CoV-2. The samples were drawn from the first 160 participants of the ongoing ImmuneRACE study and from some 1,300 subjects provided by 6 global collaborators. The sample metadata nearly always contained a de-identified subject ID, COVID-19 status, age in years and sex. HLA class I and class II types, where available, came from metadata supplied by the sample provider rather than from assay-based typing.

The collaborating institutions used their own protocols to collect whole blood in K2EDTA tubes. For TCRbeta analysis, collaborator samples were shipped as frozen whole blood, as isolated PBMCs, or as DNA extracted from either sample type. TCRbeta CDR3 regions were amplified from genomic DNA by means of the immunoSEQ Assay, a bias-controlled multiplex PCR. The study's processing was this. Within the assay, amplification of reference gene primers was used to estimate how many nucleated cells each sample contained. To quantify the absolute abundance of each unique TCRbeta CDR3 rearrangement, sequence reads were collapsed and filtered. For each sample, productive Simpson clonality was calculated as the square root of Simpson's diversity index across productive rearrangements. TCRdb limited this immuneACCESS table to in-frame rearrangements with V and J called. A share of clones is missing; checked studies link under half to unresolved V genes, and the rest is unexplained. V, J and clone size were drawn from that table, and D and trimming were deduced from the DNA. This sample has under 200,000 clones in its table, and 85% of those were observed once. The ten most abundant clones make up around 1.1% of the sample.

A word on this clone: Its target antigen remains unknown. Base qualities are missing; no much larger clone stands one base away.

What the authors observed across the whole study: How much clinical and demographic metadata was included differed by source and by participant, and the metadata was provided uncurated.

Material for sequencing was peripheral blood. The TCR originated in a man in his forties or fifties with acute or convalescent COVID-19.

The CDR3 corresponds to CSASYRMGSRGGNTEAFF. In nucleotide form, the sequence is TGCAGTGCTAGTTATCGGATGGGGTCTCGAGGAGGGAACACTGAAGCTTTCTTT. The chain is made from TRBV20-1 and TRBJ1-1; confidence is insufficient to name the D gene. V and J lose 3 bases and 1 base, and a span of 24 bases separates them. The CDR3 spans 18 residues, from the cysteine through the phenylalanine. Only the CDR3 part of the read is kept: 54 bases, read in frame from the first base. Taken from the germline V gene (reference sequence), the CDR1 and CDR2 loops are DFQATT and SNEGSKA.